This T cell receptor (beta chain) was recovered during a study of T cell changes during pregnancy in multiple sclerosis. This clone appeared once. CDR1 and CDR2 from the germline V gene are MDHEN and SYDVKM. Losses at the gene ends were 3 bases for V and 0 bases for J; bases not matched to a gene: 5. The CDR3 contains 17 residues. Clones were read by immunoSEQ multiplex PCR, and TCRdb kept only the in-frame ones, dropping some. The data hold approximately 100,000 clones, with 75% to 95% observed a single time. The receptor was isolated from a female donor with multiple sclerosis, enrolled in a pregnancy study. Sequenced material: peripheral blood, taken in the second trimester of pregnancy. V is TRBV28 and J is TRBJ2-2; 9 nucleotides line up with TRBD2. The CDR3 loop reads CASSLRAGGPNTGELFF. The CDR3 DNA reads TGTGCCAGCAGTTTGCGAGCGGGAGGCCCGAACACCGGGGAGCTGTTTTTT.